This T cell receptor beta chain derives from a study of CD8 T cells in ankylosing spondylitis. Findings of the study overall: Disease-linked clones reportedly showed significant enrichment in matched ankylosing spondylitis synovial fluid. About eight highly homologous variants made up a TCR beta motif that seemed to typify ankylosing spondylitis blood.

The CDR3 sequence is 14 residues long. CDR1 is SGDLS and CDR2 is YYNGEE in the germline V gene. Unmatched junction bases numbered 3, after V lost 4 bases and J lost 4 bases. Within the sample, this clonotype is medium-sized. No antigen is known for it. TCRdb reprocessed the 5' RACE reads with MiXCR, giving one entry per CDR3 protein. Here the sample spans under 15,000 distinct CDR3 sequences, 2.8% being singletons. V usage is TRBV9 and J usage is TRBJ2-7; 12 bases are a match to TRBD1. Sequencing was carried out using blood, either unsorted or a sorted T cell fraction (not recorded which). This sequence originates from a male donor with ankylosing spondylitis or in good health (not recorded which). In nucleotides, the CDR3 is TGTGCCAGCAGCCCGGGACAGGGGGCGTACGAGCAGTACTTC. Residues: CASSPGQGAYEQYF.